This T cell receptor (beta chain) was observed in a study of metastatic and nonmetastatic thyroid tumors. All patients were treatment-naive before thyroid surgery. This clone was detected ten times or more. TCRdb reassembled clones from the PCR reads with MiXCR. The table lists 30,000 to 35,000 clones, approximately 30% of them singletons, with 7.8% in the top ten. Sequencing was performed on blood. This TCR was recovered from a female donor with papillary thyroid cancer or a benign thyroid nodule (not recorded which). Some clones in this sample may be carry-over from other donors' samples.

Written as DNA, the CDR3 is TGCGCCAGCAGCCGACCGGGACTAGCGGACACAGATACGCAGTATTTT. Its protein is CASSRPGLADTDTQYF. J is TRBJ2-3 and V is TRBV4-1, with 11 bases that match TRBD2. From germline, CDR1 is MGHRA and CDR2 YSYEKL. The V and J ends lost 4 bases and 2 bases, in that order; junction bases with no gene match: 5. The CDR3 sequence is 16 residues long.